The clone carrying this T cell receptor beta chain was observed a single time. This CDR3 comprises 12 residues. V shed 3 bases and J shed 7 bases, with 9 bases lying between them. This sample is part of a study of blood T cell repertoires in COVID-19. Under the authors' procedure: Counts of nucleated cells, estimated from reference gene primer amplification, were obtained. The assay was immunoSEQ multiplex PCR, and TCRdb's table has in-frame clones only and misses some. V, J and clone size were drawn from that table, and D and trimming were deduced from the DNA. In the table there are about 210,000 clones, more than 70% of which are singletons.

The V call is TRBV12-3 or TRBV12-4, the J call TRBJ2-5, with D unresolved. The source of this sequence is a man aged 30-40 years with acute COVID-19. The sample was PBMCs or T cells enriched from blood (not recorded which). The CDR3 DNA reads TGTGCCAGCAGTTTCCAGCGAAGGACCCAGTACTTC. It yields the protein CASSFQRRTQYF.